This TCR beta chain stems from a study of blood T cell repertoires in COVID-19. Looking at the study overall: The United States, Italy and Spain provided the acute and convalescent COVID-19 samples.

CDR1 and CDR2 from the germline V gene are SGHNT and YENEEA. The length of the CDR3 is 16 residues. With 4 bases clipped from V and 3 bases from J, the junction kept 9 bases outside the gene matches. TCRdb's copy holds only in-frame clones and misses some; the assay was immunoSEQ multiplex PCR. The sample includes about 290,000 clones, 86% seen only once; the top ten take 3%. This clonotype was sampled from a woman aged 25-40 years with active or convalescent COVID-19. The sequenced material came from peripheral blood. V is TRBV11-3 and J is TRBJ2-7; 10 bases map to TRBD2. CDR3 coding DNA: TGTGCCAGCAGCTCTCCGACTAGCGGGCTAATCTACGAGCAGTACTTC. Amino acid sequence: CASSSPTSGLIYEQYF.